A selection of T cell receptor beta chains follows, all from one sample in a study of blood T cell repertoires in COVID-19. Method: immunoSEQ multiplex PCR; TCRdb's copy keeps in-frame clones and lacks some. This sample has some 240,000 clones; approximately 82% occur once, and the top ten carry roughly a tenth. Sequencing used peripheral blood. The receptors originated from a man aged 50 to 59 with active or convalescent COVID-19. Both conserved end residues are part of each CDR3. The order of the fields is V gene, D gene, J gene, clone size, CDR3 protein, CDR3 DNA. D genes are given only for firm matches. Clone size is stated in some rows and not others, as once, few, many or a class when expanded.

V gene: TRBV27
D gene: TRBD2
J gene: TRBJ2-7
clone size: .
CDR3 protein: CASSLIAGPAPAEQYF
CDR3 DNA: TGTGCCAGCAGTTTGATAGCGGGACCAGCCCCTGCCGAGCAGTACTTC

V gene: TRBV9
D gene: .
J gene: TRBJ2-1
clone size: .
CDR3 protein: CASCRWGDSYNEQFF
CDR3 DNA: TGTGCCAGTTGCCGTTGGGGGGACTCCTACAATGAGCAGTTCTTC

V gene: TRBV30
D gene: .
J gene: TRBJ1-3
clone size: .
CDR3 protein: CAWSLSLSSGNTIYF
CDR3 DNA: TGTGCCTGGAGCTTAAGCTTGTCCTCTGGAAACACCATATATTTT

V gene: TRBV11-2
D gene: .
J gene: TRBJ1-6
clone size: .
CDR3 protein: CASSTSGSYNSPLHF
CDR3 DNA: TGTGCCAGCAGCACCTCCGGGTCCTACAATTCACCCCTCCACTTT

V gene: TRBV4-3
D gene: .
J gene: TRBJ2-6
clone size: .
CDR3 protein: CASSLHGLGDPLSGANVLTF
CDR3 DNA: TGCGCCAGCAGCCTCCATGGTTTGGGCGATCCCCTCTCTGGGGCCAACGTCCTGACTTTC

V gene: TRBV6-2/TRBV6-3
D gene: .
J gene: TRBJ2-7
clone size: once
CDR3 protein: CASSREMIYEQYF
CDR3 DNA: TGTGCCAGCAGTAGGGAGATGATCTACGAGCAGTACTTC

V gene: TRBV7-2
D gene: .
J gene: TRBJ2-7
clone size: .
CDR3 protein: CASSFSSTYEQYF
CDR3 DNA: TGTGCCAGCAGCTTTTCTAGTACGTATGAGCAGTACTTC

V gene: TRBV15
D gene: .
J gene: TRBJ2-7
clone size: .
CDR3 protein: CATSRDIWSYEQYF
CDR3 DNA: TGTGCCACCAGCAGAGACATTTGGAGTTACGAGCAGTACTTC

V gene: TRBV14
D gene: TRBD2
J gene: TRBJ2-1
clone size: .
CDR3 protein: CASSQDLGLAANNEQFF
CDR3 DNA: TGTGCCAGCAGCCAAGATCTTGGCCTAGCGGCGAACAATGAGCAGTTCTTC

V gene: TRBV29-1
D gene: .
J gene: TRBJ2-1
clone size: .
CDR3 protein: CSVSGTLTNEQFF
CDR3 DNA: TGCAGCGTTTCCGGGACTTTGACCAATGAGCAGTTCTTC

V gene: TRBV11-2
D gene: TRBD1
J gene: TRBJ2-2
clone size: .
CDR3 protein: CASSSGQANTGELFF
CDR3 DNA: TGTGCCAGCAGCTCGGGACAGGCCAACACCGGGGAGCTGTTTTTT

V gene: TRBV2
D gene: .
J gene: TRBJ2-5
clone size: once
CDR3 protein: CASTQDTGQETQYF
CDR3 DNA: TGTGCCAGCACCCAGGACACCGGACAAGAGACCCAGTACTTC

V gene: TRBV7-6
D gene: TRBD1
J gene: TRBJ2-1
clone size: .
CDR3 protein: CASSQTGGSGEQFF
CDR3 DNA: TGTGCCAGCAGCCAAACAGGGGGTTCGGGTGAGCAGTTCTTC

V gene: TRBV7-3
D gene: .
J gene: TRBJ2-2
clone size: once
CDR3 protein: CASSLTGGDTGELFF
CDR3 DNA: TGTGCCAGCAGCTTAACGGGCGGGGACACCGGGGAGCTGTTTTTT

V gene: TRBV6-5
D gene: TRBD2
J gene: TRBJ2-1
clone size: .
CDR3 protein: CASSLTSGRVHEQFF
CDR3 DNA: TGTGCCAGCAGCCTGACTAGCGGGAGAGTCCATGAGCAGTTCTTC

V gene: TRBV29-1
D gene: .
J gene: TRBJ2-7
clone size: .
CDR3 protein: CSVSGRGGSYEQYF
CDR3 DNA: TGCAGCGTCTCGGGGCGTGGAGGGTCCTACGAGCAGTACTTC

V gene: TRBV6-5
D gene: .
J gene: TRBJ1-4
clone size: .
CDR3 protein: CASSSAGRFEKLFF
CDR3 DNA: TGTGCCAGCAGTTCCGCAGGCCGATTTGAAAAACTGTTTTTT

V gene: TRBV6-2/TRBV6-3
D gene: TRBD2
J gene: TRBJ2-1
clone size: once
CDR3 protein: CASSRAGRGNEQFF
CDR3 DNA: TGTGCCAGCAGTCGAGCGGGGCGAGGGAATGAGCAGTTCTTC

V gene: TRBV18
D gene: .
J gene: TRBJ1-1
clone size: .
CDR3 protein: CASSPTQRGTNTEAFF
CDR3 DNA: TGTGCCAGCTCACCAACTCAGCGGGGGACGAACACTGAAGCTTTCTTT

V gene: TRBV23-1
D gene: TRBD1
J gene: TRBJ2-7
clone size: .
CDR3 protein: CASSPDSLDRGVSPYEQYF
CDR3 DNA: TGCGCCAGCAGTCCCGACTCCCTCGACAGGGGAGTTTCCCCCTACGAGCAGTACTTC

V gene: TRBV25-1
D gene: TRBD2
J gene: TRBJ2-7
clone size: .
CDR3 protein: CASSGASGTFRSYEQYF
CDR3 DNA: TGTGCCAGCAGTGGCGCTAGCGGGACCTTCCGCTCCTACGAGCAGTACTTC

V gene: TRBV7-6
D gene: TRBD1
J gene: TRBJ1-5
clone size: .
CDR3 protein: CASSLGPRGHQPQHF
CDR3 DNA: TGTGCCAGCAGCTTAGGCCCCAGGGGGCATCAGCCCCAGCATTTT